Sequencing of this TCR beta chain was carried out in a study of blood T cell repertoires in COVID-19. On the study more broadly: Material from acute and convalescent COVID-19 was sourced from the United States, Italy and Spain. PBMCs, B-cell-depleted T cells, or T cells were the source of the cDNA or gDNA that made up the material.

Original methodology: Nucleated cell counts were estimated from reference gene primer amplification. Method: immunoSEQ multiplex PCR; TCRdb's copy keeps in-frame clones and lacks some. That table furnishes V, J and clone size, whereas the DNA furnished D and trimming. The sample includes tens of thousands of clones, around 82% of them seen just once. This clone is a singleton in its sample. The sample taken for sequencing was peripheral blood. The TCR originated in a woman older than 75 with acute or convalescent COVID-19.

As DNA, the CDR3 is TGCGCCAGCAGGCAGGGACAGGGGGCTTGGATCACCGGGGAGCTGTTTTTT. Protein: CASRQGQGAWITGELFF. The chain carries TRBV5-1 and TRBJ2-2, with 12 bases aligning to TRBD1. The V gene end was trimmed by 5 bases and the J gene end by 4 bases; junction bases not matched to a gene: 9. Germline CDR1 is SGHRS and CDR2 is YFSETQ. This CDR3 region has 17 residues.